This T cell receptor beta chain was sequenced in a study of T cells in Graves' hyperthyroidism and ophthalmopathy. Study-level findings and limits: Separating ophthalmopathy from stable hyperthyroidism was achieved by a 13 V-J model.

From RNA transcripts, TCR beta CDR3 regions were amplified. The primer set for the first-round RT-PCR of the TCR CDR3 was HTBI. In TCRdb, the multiplex PCR reads were re-called with MiXCR into one record per CDR3 protein. The sample lists under 400,000 distinct CDR3 sequences, around 14% occurring once. Note on this clonotype: Its cognate antigen is unknown.

Criteria for exclusion of patients were uncontrolled infection, other autoimmune disease, pregnancy or lactation. The authors took PBMCs from 9.5 to 10 ml fresh peripheral blood. CDR3 length equals 17 residues. After removal of 5 bases from V and 8 bases from J, the junction contained 15 bases not matched to a gene. Germline CDR1 MNHNS, CDR2 SASEGT. This sequence was found in a young woman with Graves' hyperthyroidism that later progressed to Graves' ophthalmopathy. The gene calls are TRBV6-1 and TRBJ1-4, with TRBD1 identical over 9 bases. Sample: blood. The CDR3 DNA sequence: TGTGCCAGCAGTCTCCGTTGGACAGGGGCGACGGACGAAAAACTGTTTTTT. Translating gives CASSLRWTGATDEKLFF.